The rows below give T cell receptor beta chains drawn from one sample of a study of beta chain features in type 1 diabetes. The assay was immunoSEQ multiplex PCR, and TCRdb's table has in-frame clones only and misses some. Of fewer than 150,000 clones listed, 6.5% to 8.5% are singletons. Specimen: central memory CD4+ T cells from blood. All receptors derive from a woman under 40 in good health. CDR3s include the opening cysteine and the closing phenylalanine or tryptophan. D genes are given only for firm matches. Size values are once, few and many counts, or a class for expanded clones, and some rows have none.

clone_size j_call d_call v_call cdr3_nt cdr3_aa
few TRBJ2-2 . TRBV7-3 TGTGCCAGCAGCTTAAACGGTCGGGGATGGGACACCGGGGAGCTGTTTTTT CASSLNGRGWDTGELFF
. TRBJ2-4 TRBD1 TRBV4-3 TGCGCCAGCAGCCAAGACCTTGGGCGGACAGGGGGCGGAGGAAACATTCAGTACTTC CASSQDLGRTGGGGNIQYF
. TRBJ1-2 TRBD1 TRBV14 TGTGCCAGCAGCCAAGATCTGATCAGGACAGGGCTCGGCTACACCTTC CASSQDLIRTGLGYTF
. TRBJ1-3 . TRBV5-5 TGTGCCAGCAGCTTGCCAGGGGCTTCTGGAAACACCATATATTTT CASSLPGASGNTIYF
many TRBJ2-1 TRBD2 TRBV9 TGTGCCAGCAGCGTGGGACTAGCGCGAAATGAGCAGTTCTTC CASSVGLARNEQFF
few TRBJ1-5 . TRBV6-6 TGTGCCAGCAGTTACGAGGGGGAACAGCCCCAGCATTTT CASSYEGEQPQHF
few TRBJ2-1 TRBD2 TRBV7-8 TGTGCCAGCAGCACCAGACTAGCGGGGGTATACAATGAGCAGTTCTTC CASSTRLAGVYNEQFF
few TRBJ2-1 TRBD2 TRBV19 TGTGCCAGTAGTGCGGATAGCGGGAGCCCCTACAATGAGCAGTTCTTC CASSADSGSPYNEQFF
. TRBJ2-1 . TRBV7-2 TGTGCCAGCAGCTTAGGCGCGGGATTATACAATGAGCAGTTCTTC CASSLGAGLYNEQFF
few TRBJ1-1 TRBD1 TRBV29-1 TGCAGCGTTGAGACGCGATGGACAGGGAAAAACACTGAAGCTTTCTTT CSVETRWTGKNTEAFF
. TRBJ2-5 . TRBV5-1 TGCGCCAGCAGCCCAGGCGCGGGGGAGACCCAGTACTTC CASSPGAGETQYF
many TRBJ1-5 TRBD1 TRBV10-3 TGTGCCATCAGCGGGACAGGGGATTCTCAGCCCCAGCATTTT CAISGTGDSQPQHF